These T cell receptor beta chains were read from a single sample in a study of T cell repertoires in cytomegalovirus infection. One entry per CDR3 protein, called by TCRdb with MiXCR from the reads. This sample has around 530,000 distinct CDR3 sequences, with more than 25% found just once. Source material: PBMCs. The receptors were gathered from a human donor in good health (CMV status not recorded). Some clones in this sample may be carry-over from other donors' samples. Each CDR3 is given without its conserved first and last residue. Each record gives: D gene, V gene, J gene, CDR3 protein. D genes are given only for firm matches.

d_gene: TRBD2; v_gene: TRBV11-3; j_gene: TRBJ2-1; CDR3aa: ASTGLAGGPYNEQF
d_gene: -; v_gene: TRBV7-6; j_gene: TRBJ1-1; CDR3aa: ASSLRGRGVTEAF
d_gene: -; v_gene: TRBV20-1; j_gene: TRBJ2-1; CDR3aa: SARDPSRSSYNEQF
d_gene: -; v_gene: TRBV28; j_gene: TRBJ2-7; CDR3aa: ASRVPGELREQY
d_gene: -; v_gene: TRBV5-6; j_gene: TRBJ2-5; CDR3aa: ASSLRAGIQETQY
d_gene: TRBD1; v_gene: TRBV7-2; j_gene: TRBJ1-4; CDR3aa: ASSLTGMSEKLF
d_gene: TRBD2; v_gene: TRBV27; j_gene: TRBJ2-7; CDR3aa: ASSGASGTDEQY
d_gene: TRBD1; v_gene: TRBV20-1; j_gene: TRBJ1-5; CDR3aa: SALRTGAGNQPQH
d_gene: -; v_gene: TRBV28; j_gene: TRBJ2-4; CDR3aa: ASKGRGGNIQY
d_gene: -; v_gene: TRBV18; j_gene: TRBJ1-2; CDR3aa: ASSPTGRGNGYT
d_gene: -; v_gene: TRBV6-2/TRBV6-3; j_gene: TRBJ1-1; CDR3aa: ASSYLGQGTF
d_gene: TRBD2; v_gene: TRBV10-3; j_gene: TRBJ2-5; CDR3aa: AISRVRPGLAGVQETQY
d_gene: TRBD2; v_gene: TRBV7-2; j_gene: TRBJ2-1; CDR3aa: ASSLAPLAGINEQF
d_gene: -; v_gene: TRBV19; j_gene: TRBJ1-4; CDR3aa: ASSDAVSFGGEKLF
d_gene: -; v_gene: TRBV7-9; j_gene: TRBJ1-1; CDR3aa: ASSSTYRSRNTEAF
d_gene: -; v_gene: TRBV11-2; j_gene: TRBJ2-4; CDR3aa: ASSSIGVAGGRKNIQY
d_gene: TRBD2; v_gene: TRBV6-2/TRBV6-3; j_gene: TRBJ2-6; CDR3aa: ASSYRLAGLSGANVLT
d_gene: -; v_gene: TRBV7-9; j_gene: TRBJ2-7; CDR3aa: ASRRASATSEQY
d_gene: TRBD2; v_gene: TRBV6-1; j_gene: TRBJ2-2; CDR3aa: ASRGTSGSSTGELF
d_gene: -; v_gene: TRBV10-3; j_gene: TRBJ2-1; CDR3aa: AISHTRTGLVYNEQF
d_gene: TRBD1; v_gene: TRBV4-1; j_gene: TRBJ2-7; CDR3aa: ASSPVLRGQEQY
d_gene: -; v_gene: TRBV12-3/TRBV12-4; j_gene: TRBJ2-1; CDR3aa: ASSFGNEQF
d_gene: -; v_gene: TRBV7-2; j_gene: TRBJ2-5; CDR3aa: ASSLSAGDWETQY
d_gene: TRBD1; v_gene: TRBV11-2; j_gene: TRBJ1-1; CDR3aa: ASSPRDRGVTEAF
d_gene: -; v_gene: TRBV20-1; j_gene: TRBJ2-1; CDR3aa: SARGGLWNSYNEQF
d_gene: -; v_gene: TRBV12-3/TRBV12-4; j_gene: TRBJ2-1; CDR3aa: ASSGAGMGENEQF
d_gene: -; v_gene: TRBV6-5; j_gene: TRBJ1-2; CDR3aa: ASRGDRVGSTGYT
d_gene: TRBD1; v_gene: TRBV29-1; j_gene: TRBJ1-1; CDR3aa: SVRSPGTAFETEAF